This T cell receptor beta chain was recorded in a study of blood T cell repertoires in COVID-19. The V gene's germline CDR1 is WSHSY and CDR2 SAAADI. The CDR3 has 14 residues. The V and J ends lost 6 bases and 0 bases respectively, with 9 bases between them. Profiling relied on immunoSEQ multiplex PCR, and the TCRdb table lists in-frame clones only, not all of them. The sample carries about 56,000 clones, roughly nine tenths recorded once. The chain uses TRBV10-2 and TRBJ2-1, with D hard to call. The origin of this receptor is a woman aged 60-75 years with COVID-19, enrolled during active disease. Sequenced material: peripheral blood. CDR3 loop: CASRPPSSYNEQFF. The CDR3 DNA sequence: TGCGCCAGCAGACCCCCGAGCTCCTACAATGAGCAGTTCTTC.